This T cell receptor (beta chain) was found in a study of cytomegalovirus exposure and HLA in healthy donors. Broader study findings: Highly shared sequence variants in one cluster were likely a sequencing artifact. Data from an earlier analysis indicated that most TCR beta V segments were productive either about 87% or about 30% of the time.

In this sample, this clone turned up once. Its antigen is currently unknown. 60 Vbeta and 13 Jbeta primers were used in PCR. Clones were read by immunoSEQ multiplex PCR, and TCRdb kept only the in-frame ones, dropping some. The repertoire holds 120,000 or so clones, with approximately 80% as singletons. The ends were cut back, 1 base at V and 9 bases at J, with 5 bases in the middle. Per germline, CDR1 SGHTA and CDR2 FQGNSA. CDR3 size: 11 residues. Sequencing was carried out using PBMCs. This sequence joins TRBV7-2 and TRBJ2-3; D is undetermined. The TCR originated in a woman between 40 and 55 years old in good health and CMV-seropositive. CDR3 sequence (DNA): TGTGCCAGCAGCTTAGACTCCACGCAGTATTTT. Encoded protein: CASSLDSTQYF.